This T cell receptor (beta chain) was documented in a study of blood T cell repertoires in COVID-19. Participant-given clinical history determined each cohort assignment. Authors' data handling: Counts of nucleated cells, estimated from reference gene primer amplification, were obtained. The method was immunoSEQ multiplex PCR; TCRdb's version includes in-frame clones alone and lacks a portion of them. That table furnishes V, J and clone size, whereas the DNA furnished D and trimming. The sample shows about 300,000 clones, around 86% of them seen only once. With 0 bases removed from V and 6 bases from J, the gap between germline ends came to 6 bases. The CDR3 runs to 12 residues. CDR1 is SGHAT and CDR2 is FQNNGV in the germline V gene.

Specimen: PBMCs or T cells enriched from blood (not recorded which). The chain recombines TRBV11-2 with TRBJ2-7; D unresolved. The clonotype originates from a woman under 30 who had recovered from COVID-19. CDR3 amino acids: CASSLDAGEQYF. CDR3 DNA sequence: TGTGCCAGCAGCTTAGATGCCGGCGAGCAGTACTTC.